This is a list of T cell receptor beta chains from one sample in a study of human T cells and chemical hapten exposure. TCRdb used MiXCR to reprocess the RACE reads, holding one entry per CDR3 protein. The sample has 150,000 to 200,000 distinct CDR3 sequences; around 30% are singletons. The sequences come from whole blood, collected in connection with sensitization to the hapten diphenylcyclopropenone (DPC). The source of these receptors is a woman in her twenties or thirties with alopecia areata. Some clones in this sample may be carry-over from other donors' samples. CDR3s include the opening cysteine and the closing phenylalanine or tryptophan.

>TRBV7-3|TRBJ2-2
CASSPWTSNTGELFF
>TRBV30|TRBJ1-2
CAWSGTGGDSYGYTF
>TRBV5-1|TRBJ2-1
CASSTSYEQFF
>TRBV2|TRBJ2-1
CASSGGRSSYNEQFF
>TRBV6-2/TRBV6-3|TRBJ2-7
CASSYPTLGTVSYEQYF
>TRBV28|TRBJ2-3
CASSLPGSDTQYF
>TRBV9|TRBJ1-6
CASSAGLLGQGGSPLHF
>TRBV29-1|TRBJ2-3
CSVDFPDTQYF
>TRBV6-1|TRBJ2-7
CASSEKGQGTYEQYF
>TRBV6-2/TRBV6-3|TRBJ2-2
CASSSNIDTGELFF
>TRBV30|TRBJ1-4
CAWSAIGPRGQGNEKLFF
>TRBV29-1|TRBJ2-5
CSAEGKETQYF
>TRBV29-1|TRBJ2-1
CSVDIRGSGGNEQFF
>TRBV28|TRBJ2-7
CASSFGQYYEQYF
>TRBV7-9|TRBJ2-5
CASSLGTGGLAAQETQYF
>TRBV9|TRBJ2-2
CASRQGGSNTGELFF
>TRBV28|TRBJ1-5
CASSPRDIRNQPQHF
>TRBV9|TRBJ2-3
CASSDRDRGGPDTQYF
>TRBV28|TRBJ2-2
CASSLPTGEGGELFF
>TRBV7-9|TRBJ2-2
CASSLSGAAGELFF
>TRBV28|TRBJ1-6
CASSWDRGGSPLHF
>TRBV6-5|TRBJ2-4
CATTPVAKNIQYF
>TRBV3-1|TRBJ2-1
CASSQEGEDSYNEQFF
>TRBV28|TRBJ2-5
CASSIRIQETQYF
>TRBV10-2|TRBJ1-1
CASSDTGTARNTEAFF
>TRBV7-2|TRBJ2-2
CASSRLAGELFF
>TRBV7-2|TRBJ1-5
CASSEAEVGRGPQHF
>TRBV29-1|TRBJ1-2
CSVETGGFSDGYTF
>TRBV28|TRBJ2-3
CASSPRGDPTDTQYF
>TRBV10-3|TRBJ2-2
CAISEAVAGTGELFF
>TRBV28|TRBJ2-2
CAGRTSNTGELFF
>TRBV5-1|TRBJ2-1
CASSRSDRFTDEQFF
>TRBV3-1|TRBJ1-4
CASSQGQPNEKLFF
>TRBV12-3/TRBV12-4|TRBJ2-3
CASILQGADTQYF
>TRBV7-9|TRBJ2-1
CASSLAGDNEQFF
>TRBV6-6|TRBJ2-2
CASSYGKNTGELFF
>TRBV28|TRBJ2-1
CASSSWAEQFF
>TRBV7-2|TRBJ2-3
CASSLVIDSDTQYF
>TRBV12-3/TRBV12-4|TRBJ1-1
CASSDTANTEAFF